Listed below are T cell receptor beta chains from one sample, sequenced in a study of OX40 agonist ivuxolimab in advanced cancers. Sequencing used immunoSEQ multiplex PCR; TCRdb keeps in-frame clones, though not all of them. The sample includes 45,000 to 65,000 clones, roughly 77% seen only once; the top ten take nearly 0.7%. The starting material was CD4+ or CD8+ T cells sorted from blood, obtained in a trial of the OX40 agonist ivuxolimab. Every receptor here comes from an adult with an advanced solid tumor such as melanoma, head and neck, liver or kidney cancer. Each CDR3 is given with its conserved first and last residue. Each record gives: J gene, clone size, CDR3 length, V gene, D gene, CDR3 protein, CDR3 DNA. The D gene is left open where the match is weak. Part of the rows lack a size; the others show once, few, many or a class for expanded clones.

j_call: TRBJ2-6; clone_size: -; cdr3_length: 15; v_call: TRBV11-3; d_call: -; cdr3_aa: CASSLGGSGANVLTF; cdr3_nt: TGTGCCAGCAGCTTAGGGGGATCTGGGGCCAACGTCCTGACTTTC
j_call: TRBJ2-3; clone_size: -; cdr3_length: 14; v_call: TRBV7-2; d_call: -; cdr3_aa: CASSLATGTDTQYF; cdr3_nt: TGTGCCAGCAGCTTAGCAACGGGTACTGATACGCAGTATTTT
j_call: TRBJ1-2; clone_size: -; cdr3_length: 16; v_call: TRBV6-1; d_call: -; cdr3_aa: CASSDTGQSFNYGYTF; cdr3_nt: TGTGCCAGCAGTGATACAGGACAGAGTTTTAACTATGGCTACACCTTC
j_call: TRBJ2-7; clone_size: -; cdr3_length: 11; v_call: TRBV28; d_call: -; cdr3_aa: CASRDHYEQYF; cdr3_nt: TGTGCCAGCAGGGACCACTACGAGCAGTACTTC
j_call: TRBJ2-7; clone_size: few; cdr3_length: 17; v_call: TRBV25-1; d_call: TRBD1; cdr3_aa: CASIPGQGAKSSYEQYF; cdr3_nt: TGTGCCAGCATTCCGGGACAGGGGGCTAAAAGCTCCTACGAGCAGTACTTC
j_call: TRBJ2-3; clone_size: -; cdr3_length: 15; v_call: TRBV15; d_call: TRBD2; cdr3_aa: CATSFSRGGTDTQYF; cdr3_nt: TGTGCCACCAGTTTCTCGCGGGGGGGCACAGATACGCAGTATTTT
j_call: TRBJ1-3; clone_size: -; cdr3_length: 15; v_call: TRBV18; d_call: TRBD1; cdr3_aa: CASSPPGGRGNTIYF; cdr3_nt: TGTGCCAGCTCACCACCAGGGGGCCGGGGAAACACCATATATTTT
j_call: TRBJ1-1; clone_size: -; cdr3_length: 15; v_call: TRBV7-9; d_call: -; cdr3_aa: CASSFSGHPNTEAFF; cdr3_nt: TGTGCCAGCAGCTTTTCGGGACACCCGAACACTGAAGCTTTCTTT
j_call: TRBJ2-7; clone_size: -; cdr3_length: 15; v_call: TRBV6-5; d_call: -; cdr3_aa: CASSYGGGGGYEQYF; cdr3_nt: TGTGCCAGCAGTTACGGGGGGGGAGGGGGCTACGAGCAGTACTTC
j_call: TRBJ2-4; clone_size: -; cdr3_length: 15; v_call: TRBV19; d_call: TRBD1; cdr3_aa: CASSLPTGGSDIQYF; cdr3_nt: TGTGCCAGTAGTCTTCCGACAGGGGGCTCGGATATTCAGTACTTC
j_call: TRBJ2-7; clone_size: -; cdr3_length: 14; v_call: TRBV2; d_call: TRBD2; cdr3_aa: CASMGLRGSYEQYF; cdr3_nt: TGTGCCAGCATGGGACTGCGGGGGAGCTACGAGCAGTACTTC